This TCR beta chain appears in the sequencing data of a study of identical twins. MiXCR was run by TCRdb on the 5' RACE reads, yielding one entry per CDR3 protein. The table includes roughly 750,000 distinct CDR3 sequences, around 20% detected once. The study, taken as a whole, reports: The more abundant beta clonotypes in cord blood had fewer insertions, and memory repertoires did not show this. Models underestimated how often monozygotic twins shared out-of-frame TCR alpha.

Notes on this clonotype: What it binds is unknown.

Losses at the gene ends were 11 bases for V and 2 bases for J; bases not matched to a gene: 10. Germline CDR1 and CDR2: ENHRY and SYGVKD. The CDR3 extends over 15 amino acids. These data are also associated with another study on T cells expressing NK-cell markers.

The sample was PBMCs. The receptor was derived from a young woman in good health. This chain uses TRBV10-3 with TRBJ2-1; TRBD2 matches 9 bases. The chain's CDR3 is CASGGRGGAYNEQFF. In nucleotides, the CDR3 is TGTGCCTCCGGCGGGCGGGGGGGGGCCTACAATGAGCAGTTCTTC.